This T cell receptor (beta chain) is drawn from a study of T cells in Graves' hyperthyroidism and ophthalmopathy. Study-wide findings and caveats: Ophthalmopathy, which appeared later, was predicted by the model a median roughly 6.4 months before onset.

Only a few counts were recorded for this clonotype. The target antigen is unknown. Trimming removed 1 base at V and 6 bases at J, with 26 bases between. Germline-derived CDR1 and CDR2 are SGHNT and YYREEE (reference sequence). There are 19 residues in the CDR3. TCR beta CDR3 region amplification was performed from RNA transcripts. A set of HTBI primers served as the primers for a first-round RT-PCR of the TCR CDR3. MiXCR, applied by TCRdb to the multiplex PCR reads, yields one record per CDR3 protein. The table has under 350,000 distinct CDR3 sequences, approximately 15% seen once. In making diagnoses, clinical symptoms, serum thyroxine and TRAb, thyroid ultrasound and orbital computed tomography were all used.

The V call is TRBV5-4, the J call TRBJ1-3; maybe TRBD1 (5 bases). The TCR sequence derives from an older woman with Graves' ophthalmopathy. Sequences were obtained from blood. The CDR3 is CASSLFGGTLGPSLNTIYF. The CDR3 region has the DNA TGTGCCAGCAGCTTGTTCGGCGGGACTCTCGGCCCTTCCTTAAACACCATATATTTT.